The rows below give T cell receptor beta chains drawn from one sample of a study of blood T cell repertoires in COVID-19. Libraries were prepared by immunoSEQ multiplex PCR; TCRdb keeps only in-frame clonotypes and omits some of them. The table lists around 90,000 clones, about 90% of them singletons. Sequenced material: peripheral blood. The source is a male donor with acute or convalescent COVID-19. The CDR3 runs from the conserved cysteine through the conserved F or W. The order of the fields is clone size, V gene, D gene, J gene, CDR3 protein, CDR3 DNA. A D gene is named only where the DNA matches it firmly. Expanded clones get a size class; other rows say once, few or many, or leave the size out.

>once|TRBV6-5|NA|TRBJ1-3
CASSLLSGRNTIYF
TGTGCCAGCAGCCTCCTTTCAGGAAGAAACACCATATATTTT
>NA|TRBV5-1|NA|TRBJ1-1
CASSYGQYTEAFF
TGCGCCAGCAGCTACGGACAGTACACTGAAGCTTTCTTT
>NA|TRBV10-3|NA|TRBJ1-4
CAISERRQENEKLFF
TGTGCCATCAGTGAGAGGAGACAGGAGAATGAAAAACTGTTTTTT
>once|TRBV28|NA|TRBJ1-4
CASTLRPGQPNEKLFF
TGTGCCAGCACCTTAAGGCCGGGACAACCGAATGAAAAACTGTTTTTT
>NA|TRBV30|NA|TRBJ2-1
CAWSVRAGRDNEQFF
TGTGCCTGGAGTGTACGGGCGGGTAGGGACAATGAGCAGTTCTTC
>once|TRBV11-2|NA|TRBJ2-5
CASNLQGGETQYF
TGTGCCAGCAACCTCCAGGGAGGAGAGACCCAGTACTTC
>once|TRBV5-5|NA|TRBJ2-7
CASSLEGGGQSYEQYF
TGTGCCAGCAGCTTGGAAGGGGGAGGGCAGTCCTACGAGCAGTACTTC
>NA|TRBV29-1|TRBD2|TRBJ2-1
CSVDSGGQSSYNEQFF
TGCAGCGTTGATAGCGGGGGGCAGAGCTCCTACAATGAGCAGTTCTTC
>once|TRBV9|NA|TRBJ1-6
CASSVGQANNSPLHF
TGTGCCAGCAGCGTAGGACAGGCAAATAATTCACCCCTCCACTTT
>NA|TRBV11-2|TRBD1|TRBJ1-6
CASSRGGQGLSYNSPLHF
TGTGCCAGCAGCCGTGGGGGACAGGGTCTATCCTATAATTCACCCCTCCACTTT
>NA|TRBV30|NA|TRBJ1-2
CAWTGQGTNGYTF
TGTGCCTGGACCGGCCAGGGCACCAATGGCTACACCTTC
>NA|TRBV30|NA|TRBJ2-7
CAWSPRGIGYEQYF
TGTGCCTGGAGTCCCAGGGGAATAGGGTACGAGCAGTACTTC
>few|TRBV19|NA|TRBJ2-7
CASSRTAPNYEQYF
TGTGCCAGTAGTAGAACAGCTCCTAATTACGAGCAGTACTTC
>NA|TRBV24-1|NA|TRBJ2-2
CATSDSYPNTGELFF
TGTGCCACCAGTGATTCCTACCCGAACACCGGGGAGCTGTTTTTT
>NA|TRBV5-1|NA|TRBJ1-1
CASSPKGGGTEAFF
TGCGCCAGCAGTCCTAAGGGAGGTGGCACTGAAGCTTTCTTT
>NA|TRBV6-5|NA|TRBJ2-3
CASSRGTSTDTQYF
TGTGCCAGCAGCCGGGGGACTTCCACAGATACGCAGTATTTT
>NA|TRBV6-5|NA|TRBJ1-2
CASSYARDFYGYTF
TGTGCCAGCAGTTACGCCAGGGACTTCTATGGCTACACCTTC
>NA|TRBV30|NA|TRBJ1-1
CAWSGGGVATEAFF
TGTGCCTGGAGTGGTGGAGGGGTGGCCACTGAAGCTTTCTTT
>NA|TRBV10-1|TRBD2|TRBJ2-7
CASSESVAGDEQYF
TGCGCCAGCAGTGAGTCTGTAGCGGGGGACGAGCAGTACTTC
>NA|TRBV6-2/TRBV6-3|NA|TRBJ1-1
CASSSQVSPNTEAFF
TGTGCCAGCAGTTCCCAGGTTTCACCCAACACTGAAGCTTTCTTT
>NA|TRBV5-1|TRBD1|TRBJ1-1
CASSSRQGLNTEAFF
TGCGCCAGCAGCTCGAGACAGGGATTGAACACTGAAGCTTTCTTT
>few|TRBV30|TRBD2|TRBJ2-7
CAWMAGGRYEQYF
TGTGCCTGGATGGCGGGGGGGCGTTACGAGCAGTACTTC
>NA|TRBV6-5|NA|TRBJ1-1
CASSSTSGGTEAFF
TGTGCCAGCAGTTCAACCTCCGGGGGCACTGAAGCTTTCTTT
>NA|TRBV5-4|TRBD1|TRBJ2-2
CASSLDSSGGVRGELFF
TGTGCCAGCAGCTTGGACTCGTCAGGGGGCGTTAGGGGGGAGCTGTTTTTT
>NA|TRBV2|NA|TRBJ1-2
CASREQVYGYTF
TGTGCCAGCAGGGAACAGGTCTATGGCTACACCTTC
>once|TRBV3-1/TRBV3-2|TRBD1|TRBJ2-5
CASSRTGQETQYF
TGTGCCAGCAGTCGGACAGGCCAAGAGACCCAGTACTTC
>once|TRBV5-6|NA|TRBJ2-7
CASSLVGAEQYF
TGTGCCAGCAGCTTGGTGGGGGCCGAGCAGTACTTC
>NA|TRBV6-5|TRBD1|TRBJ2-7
CASSQGQGKHEQYF
TGTGCCAGCAGTCAGGGACAGGGGAAACACGAGCAGTACTTC
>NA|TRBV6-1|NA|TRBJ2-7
CASSDLSEQYF
TGTGCCAGCAGTGACCTTTCGGAGCAGTACTTC
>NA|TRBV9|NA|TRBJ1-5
CASRADVFSNQPQHF
TGTGCCAGCAGAGCGGACGTCTTCAGCAATCAGCCCCAGCATTTT
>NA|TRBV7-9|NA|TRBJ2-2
CASSLLAAGTGELFF
TGTGCCAGCAGCTTGCTAGCCGCGGGTACCGGGGAGCTGTTTTTT
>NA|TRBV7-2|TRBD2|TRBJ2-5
CASSLVGGAGPQETQYF
TGTGCCAGCAGCTTAGTCGGGGGGGCCGGCCCACAAGAGACCCAGTACTTC
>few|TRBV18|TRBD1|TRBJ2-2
CASSLGQGNTGELFF
TGTGCCAGCTCACTTGGACAGGGGAATACCGGGGAGCTGTTTTTT
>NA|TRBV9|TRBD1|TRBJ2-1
CASSADLDREYNEQFF
TGTGCCAGCAGCGCGGACTTGGACAGGGAATACAATGAGCAGTTCTTC
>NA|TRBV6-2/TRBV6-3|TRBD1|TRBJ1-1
CASSLYIQGEVPNF
TGTGCCAGCAGCCTATATATTCAGGGGGAAGTCCCCAATTTT
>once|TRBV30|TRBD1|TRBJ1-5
CAWSVDRGSLSSNQPQHF
TGTGCCTGGAGTGTTGACAGGGGGTCCCTTTCTAGCAATCAGCCCCAGCATTTT